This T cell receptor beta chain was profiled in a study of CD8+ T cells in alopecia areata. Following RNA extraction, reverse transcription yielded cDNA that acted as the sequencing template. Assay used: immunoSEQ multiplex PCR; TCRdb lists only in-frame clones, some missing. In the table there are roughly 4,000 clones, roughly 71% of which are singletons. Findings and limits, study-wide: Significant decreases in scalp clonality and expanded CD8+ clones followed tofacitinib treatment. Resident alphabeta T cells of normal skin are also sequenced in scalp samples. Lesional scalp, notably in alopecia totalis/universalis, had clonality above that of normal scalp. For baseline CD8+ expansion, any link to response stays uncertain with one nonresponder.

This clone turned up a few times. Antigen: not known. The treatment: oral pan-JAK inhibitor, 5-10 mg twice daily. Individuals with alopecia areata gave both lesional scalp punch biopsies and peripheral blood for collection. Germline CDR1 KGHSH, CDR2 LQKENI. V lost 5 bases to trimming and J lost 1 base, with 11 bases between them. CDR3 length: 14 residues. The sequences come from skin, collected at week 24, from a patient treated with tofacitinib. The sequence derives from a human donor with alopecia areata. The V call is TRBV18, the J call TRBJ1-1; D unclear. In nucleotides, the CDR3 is TGTGCCAGCTCATCGACGGTGGAGAACACTGAAGCTTTCTTT. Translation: CASSSTVENTEAFF.